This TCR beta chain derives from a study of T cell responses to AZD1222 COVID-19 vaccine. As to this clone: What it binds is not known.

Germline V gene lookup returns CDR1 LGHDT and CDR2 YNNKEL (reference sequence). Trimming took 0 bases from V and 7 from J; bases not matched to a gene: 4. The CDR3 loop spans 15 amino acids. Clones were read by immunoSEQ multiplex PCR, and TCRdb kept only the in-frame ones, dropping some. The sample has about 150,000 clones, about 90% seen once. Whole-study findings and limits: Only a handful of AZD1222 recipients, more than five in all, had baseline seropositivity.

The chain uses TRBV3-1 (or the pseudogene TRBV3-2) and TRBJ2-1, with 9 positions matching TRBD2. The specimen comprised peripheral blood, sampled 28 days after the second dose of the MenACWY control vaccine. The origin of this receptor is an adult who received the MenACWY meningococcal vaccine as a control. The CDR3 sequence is CASSQEGLARNEQFF. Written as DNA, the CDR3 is TGTGCCAGCAGCCAAGAGGGACTAGCTAGGAATGAGCAGTTCTTC.